In this sample, the clone carrying this T cell receptor (beta chain) turned up many times. Its antigen is as yet unknown. Per the germline V gene, CDR1 is SQVTM and CDR2 is ANQGSEA. The CDR3 totals 14 residues. Trimming cost V 4 bases and J 5 bases; bases outside gene matches: 8. The entry originates in a study of early T cells in non-severe SARS-CoV-2 infection. Points from the study as a whole: Private and CD4 specificities were missed by VDJdb matching, skewed to anti-spike CD8.

TCRdb processed the 5' RACE reads anew with MiXCR; each CDR3 protein has one entry. This table holds about 30,000 distinct CDR3 sequences, approximately 5.6% found once. Sequenced: whole blood. This TCR was recovered from an adult who was a healthcare worker with PCR-confirmed SARS-CoV-2 infection or an uninfected control (not recorded which). The V and J genes are TRBV29-1 and TRBJ2-1; 7 bases agree with TRBD2. CDR3 nucleotides: TGCAGCGTTGCCCAGGCTAGCGGCAACAATGAGCAGTTCTTC. It encodes CSVAQASGNNEQFF.